This T cell receptor (beta chain) was identified in a study of response to subunit inactivated influenza vaccine. Regarding the study as a whole: Seasonal influenza vaccination, on each occasion, was suggested by the authors to recruit few new T cells.

TCRdb called the RT-PCR reads again in MiXCR, with one record for every CDR3 protein. The repertoire holds around 650,000 distinct CDR3 sequences, with around 16% as singletons. The germline V gene encodes CDR1 SGHTA and CDR2 FQGNSA. Trimming shortened V by 2 bases and J by 7 bases, and 11 bases separated the two germline ends. The CDR3 sequence is 13 residues long. As concerns this clonotype: Its matching antigen is unknown.

The chain has TRBV7-2 and TRBJ1-2; D is possibly TRBD1 (6 bases). The receptor's source is a man in his fifties who received an inactivated influenza vaccine. The sample was PBMCs from blood, taken 11 to 12 days after vaccination. The DNA for the CDR3 is TGTGCCAGCAGCTTAAATCAGGGGTCTGGCTACACCTTC. As protein: CASSLNQGSGYTF.